Each of the 22 T cell receptor beta chains below was sequenced from the same sample in a study of T cell responses to AZD1222 COVID-19 vaccine. Clones were read by immunoSEQ multiplex PCR, and TCRdb kept only the in-frame ones, dropping some. The sample consists of some 130,000 clones, roughly 90% of them appearing once. Sample: peripheral blood, taken on day 0 of AZD1222 vaccination. Source of these receptors: an adult in good health.

The rearrangement links TRBV4-2 to TRBJ2-1, with D possibly being TRBD1 (6 bases). Germline V gene lookup returns CDR1 LGHNA and CDR2 YNFKEQ. The V end was cut by 0 bases, the J end by 8 bases, with 11 bases between. This CDR3 has 14 residues. CDR3 DNA: TGTGCCAGCAGCCAAGAGTTCAGGGGCGATGAGCAGTTCTTC. This codes for CASSQEFRGDEQFF.

The chain couples TRBV11-2 to TRBJ2-7, with D possibly matching TRBD2 (5 bases). Germline V CDR1 and CDR2: SGHAT, FQNNGV. V dropped 4 bases and J dropped 2 bases, with 15 bases sitting between them. This CDR3 is built from 15 residues. The CDR3 coding sequence is TGTGCCAGCAGCTACTCTGAGGGCAGTACCTACGAGCAGTACTTC. This encodes CASSYSEGSTYEQYF.

The V and J genes are TRBV6-5 and TRBJ1-4; the D gene is possibly TRBD1 (5 bases). Germline values: CDR1 MNHEY, CDR2 SVGAGI. V was clipped by 7 bases and J by 6 bases, with 18 bases between them. This CDR3 spans 15 amino acids. DNA for the CDR3: TGTGCCAGCAAAAATGGGGGTTCGATAGATGAAAAACTGTTTTTT. Protein sequence: CASKNGGSIDEKLFF.

The chain employs TRBV19 and TRBJ2-3; the D is unclear. Trimming took off 7 bases at V and 0 bases at J, with 8 bases between the two ends. The germline V gene encodes CDR1 LNHDA and CDR2 SQIVND (reference sequence). This CDR3 has 13 amino acids. As DNA, the CDR3 is TGTGCCAGTAAACTTGACAGCACAGATACGCAGTATTTT. Its protein product is CASKLDSTDTQYF.

The gene calls are TRBV28 and TRBJ1-4; D gene ambiguous. Between the trimmed V and J ends, which lost 5 bases and 0 bases, there was a span of 7 bases. The length of the CDR3 is 14 residues. CDR1 and CDR2 (germline): MDHEN, SYDVKM. Here the CDR3 reads CASSNTATNEKLFF. CDR3 bases: TGTGCCAGCAGTAATACTGCAACTAATGAAAAACTGTTTTTT.

This chain uses TRBV5-4 with TRBJ2-3; a possible D gene is TRBD1 (6 bases). Germline V gene lookup returns CDR1 SGHNT and CDR2 YYREEE (reference sequence). CDR3 length equals 13 residues. V lost 4 bases and J lost 1, with 7 bases in between. The CDR3 sequence: CASSPGGTDTQYF. The CDR3 DNA reads TGTGCCAGCAGCCCAGGGGGCACAGATACGCAGTATTTT.

This chain links TRBV9 with TRBJ1-1, with D uncertain. Germline V gene sequence: CDR1 SGDLS, CDR2 YYNGEE. The CDR3 is 13 amino acids. The V gene lost 3 bases and the J gene lost 5 bases, with 11 bases spanning the gap. Here the CDR3 DNA reads TGTGCCAGCAGCGCGGGAGGACGGACTGAAGCTTTCTTT. Translated, it gives CASSAGGRTEAFF.

The chain employs TRBV29-1 and TRBJ2-1; 11 bases line up with TRBD2. The CDR3 has 15 residues. V lost 4 bases to trimming and J lost 3 bases; unmatched junction nucleotides: 5. In germline, CDR1 is SQVTM, CDR2 ANQGSEA. CDR3 loop: CSVGLAGGSYNEQFF. The CDR3 bases are TGCAGCGTTGGGCTAGCGGGAGGTAGCTACAATGAGCAGTTCTTC.

CDR3 sequence (DNA): TGTGCCAGCACCCGGGACAGGGGTAATGAAAAACTGTTTTTT. Protein: CASTRDRGNEKLFF. This chain uses TRBV6-5 with TRBJ1-4; 10 bases match TRBD1. The CDR3 totals 14 residues. The V and J ends lost 7 bases and 4 bases, in that order; junction bases with no gene match: 3. Germline V gene lookup returns CDR1 MNHEY and CDR2 SVGAGI.

In this sample, this clone turned up a few times. The chain combines TRBV12-3 or TRBV12-4 with TRBJ1-6; D call uncertain. V was trimmed by 5 bases and J by 5 bases, leaving 4 bases between them. This CDR3 region has 12 residues. The CDR3 bases are TGTGCCAGCAGTCTACATAATTCACCCCTCCACTTT. Amino acid sequence: CASSLHNSPLHF.

The rearrangement uses TRBV4-2 and TRBJ2-7; D uncertain. V was clipped by 3 bases and J by 5 bases, with 5 bases between them. The CDR3 is made up of 11 amino acids. Germline loops: CDR1 LGHNA, CDR2 YNFKEQ. CDR3 coding DNA: TGTGCCAGCAGCCATAAAAACGAGCAGTACTTC. This translates into CASSHKNEQYF.

The J gene is TRBJ2-7, the V gene TRBV4-3, with D uncertain. The ends were cut back, 3 bases at V and 3 bases at J, with 9 bases in the middle. The CDR3 length is 13 residues. The germline gives CDR1 LGHNA, CDR2 YSLEER. The CDR3 is CASSQSRLYEQYF. Here the CDR3 DNA reads TGCGCCAGCAGCCAGTCGAGACTCTACGAGCAGTACTTC.

The chain links TRBV12-3 or TRBV12-4 to TRBJ1-1; no clear D gene. There are 13 residues in the CDR3. Trimming stripped 4 bases from V and 3 bases from J, with 9 bases between. The CDR3 region has the DNA TGTGCCAGCAGTTCGCTGGTGGACACTGAAGCTTTCTTT. Translated, it gives CASSSLVDTEAFF.

This chain joins TRBV15 and TRBJ1-3; D not certain. The CDR3 consists of 16 residues. The V gene lost 1 base and the J gene lost 8 bases, with 18 bases spanning the gap. From germline, CDR1 is LNHNV and CDR2 YYDKDF (reference sequence). CDR3 protein: CATSRAPRRLEDTIYF. The CDR3 nucleotides are TGTGCCACCAGCAGAGCCCCCCGGCGACTCGAAGACACCATATATTTT.

The V gene is TRBV6-5, the J gene TRBJ1-1; maybe TRBD1 (5 bases). V shed 2 bases and J shed 1 base, with 11 bases lying between them. This CDR3 is 15 amino acids long. CDR1 and CDR2 from the germline V gene are MNHEY and SVGAGI. The DNA of the CDR3 is TGTGCCAGCAGTTACGGGACCGGGGGGAACACTGAAGCTTTCTTT. Its translation: CASSYGTGGNTEAFF.

The CDR3 protein is CASSEAGGQPQHF. In DNA form, the CDR3 reads TGTGCCAGCAGTGAAGCCGGCGGGCAGCCCCAGCATTTT. The chain employs TRBV6-1 and TRBJ1-5; D is undetermined. Germline CDR1 is MNHNS and CDR2 is SASEGT. V dropped 0 bases and J dropped 7 bases, with 7 bases sitting between them. The length of the CDR3 is 13 residues.

V and J are TRBV3-1 (or the pseudogene TRBV3-2) and TRBJ1-1; TRBD1 is a possible D gene (5 bases). Germline lookup yields CDR1 LGHDT and CDR2 YNNKEL (reference sequence). The CDR3 sequence is 14 residues long. Trimming cost V 6 bases and J 1 base, with 12 bases left between them. Written as DNA, the CDR3 is TGTGCCAGCAGTCACAGGAGAACGAACACTGAAGCTTTCTTT. Translating gives CASSHRRTNTEAFF.

The genes are TRBV5-1 and TRBJ2-3; no reliable D call. Germline V gives CDR1 SGHRS, CDR2 YFSETQ. V was trimmed by 1 base and J by 1 base, leaving 10 bases between them. The CDR3 has 15 residues. Here the CDR3 DNA reads TGCGCCAGCAGCTTGATATGGGCGGGCACAGATACGCAGTATTTT. It specifies CASSLIWAGTDTQYF.

V gene TRBV10-3 combines with J gene TRBJ1-2; D is unclear. Germline CDR1 is ENHRY and CDR2 is SYGVKD. Trimming removed 2 bases at V and 3 bases at J, with 7 bases between. This CDR3 is 13 amino acids long. The CDR3 is CAISEVPYYGYTF. The CDR3 DNA reads as TGTGCCATCAGTGAGGTCCCCTACTATGGCTACACCTTC.

The rearrangement uses TRBV10-3 and TRBJ1-2, with 12 bases lining up with TRBD1. This CDR3 contains 16 residues. Trimming took 0 bases from V and 9 from J; bases not matched to a gene: 8. Germline CDR1 and CDR2: ENHRY and SYGVKD. The CDR3 loop is CAISESSGQGARSYTF. The CDR3 nucleotides are TGTGCCATCAGTGAGTCTTCGGGACAGGGGGCGCGGAGCTACACCTTC.

The rearrangement joins TRBV6-4 to TRBJ1-2; a possible D gene is TRBD1 (6 bases). Trimming stripped 6 bases from V and 5 bases from J, with 19 bases between. This CDR3 region has 15 residues. CDR1 and CDR2 (germline): MRHNA, SNTAGT. DNA of the CDR3: TGTGCCAGCAGAACCGATACAGGGAGTCGGTATGGCTACACCTTC. This translates into CASRTDTGSRYGYTF.

This chain uses TRBV19 with TRBJ2-7, with TRBD1 as a possible D gene (5 bases). Germline assignment: CDR1 LNHDA and CDR2 SQIVND (reference sequence). V was clipped by 5 bases and J by 3 bases, with 17 bases between them. The CDR3 totals 15 residues. CDR3 DNA: TGTGCCAGTAGTGATATCTCAGGTAGGGGCTACGAGCAGTACTTC. It specifies CASSDISGRGYEQYF.